This TCR beta chain was found in a study of T-cell reconstitution after alpha-beta-depleted transplantation in children. Preparation of the TCRbeta library used unique molecular identifiers. A single record per CDR3 protein comes from TCRdb applying MiXCR to the PCR reads. The sample shows about 200,000 distinct CDR3 sequences, approximately 7% of them seen only once. The sample holds many counts of this clonotype. This CDR3 region has 16 residues. The V and J ends lost 3 bases and 5 bases, in that order; junction bases with no gene match: 9. Per the germline V gene, CDR1 is DFQATT and CDR2 is SNEGSKA (reference sequence).

This chain uses TRBV20-1 with TRBJ2-3, with 12 bases that match TRBD2. Sequencing used PBMCs, obtained before TCRalphabeta/CD19-depleted stem cell transplant. This receptor was obtained from a boy between 2 and 15 years old with acute lymphoblastic leukemia, due to receive a stem cell transplant. CDR3 in amino acids: CSASLTSGGQEDTQYF. The DNA for the CDR3 is TGCAGTGCTAGCTTGACTAGCGGGGGTCAGGAAGATACGCAGTATTTT.